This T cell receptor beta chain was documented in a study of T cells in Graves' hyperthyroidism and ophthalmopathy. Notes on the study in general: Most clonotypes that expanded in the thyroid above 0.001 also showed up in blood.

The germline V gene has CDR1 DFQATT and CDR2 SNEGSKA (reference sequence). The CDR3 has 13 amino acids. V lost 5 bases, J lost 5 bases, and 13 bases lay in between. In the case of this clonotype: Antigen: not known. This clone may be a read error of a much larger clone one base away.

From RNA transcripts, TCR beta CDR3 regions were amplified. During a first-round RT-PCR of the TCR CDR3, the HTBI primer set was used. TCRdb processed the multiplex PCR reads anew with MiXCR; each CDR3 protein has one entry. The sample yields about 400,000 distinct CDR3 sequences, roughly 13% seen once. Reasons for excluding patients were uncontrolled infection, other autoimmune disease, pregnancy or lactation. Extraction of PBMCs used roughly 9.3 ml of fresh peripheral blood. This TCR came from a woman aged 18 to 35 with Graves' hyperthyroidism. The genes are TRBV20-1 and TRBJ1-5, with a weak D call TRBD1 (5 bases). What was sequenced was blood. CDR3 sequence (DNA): TGCAGTGCTTATGGGATGGGGGATCAGCCCCAGCATTTT. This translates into CSAYGMGDQPQHF.